The T cell receptor beta chain under discussion was sequenced for a study of T-cell memory formation after mild COVID-19. TCRdb processed the 5' RACE reads anew with MiXCR; each CDR3 protein has one entry. Among hundreds of thousands of distinct CDR3 sequences listed, 20% to 25% were seen once. V gave up 5 bases and J gave up 7 bases; unmatched junction bases: 8. CDR1 and CDR2 (germline): LGHNA, YSLEER. The CDR3 contains 14 residues. The source is an adult woman who had mild COVID-19 (a few samples of this study predate the infection). Cell type and time point are not known. The source material was PBMCs or a T cell subset sorted from them (not recorded which). The rearrangement joins TRBV4-3 to TRBJ2-1; 7 nucleotides align to TRBD1. This CDR3 reads CASSVQGRGNEQFF. CDR3 bases: TGCGCCAGCAGCGTACAGGGGCGCGGGAATGAGCAGTTCTTC.